Below, 23 T cell receptor beta chains from the same sample are listed, as sequenced in a study of T cells after yellow fever vaccination. A single record per CDR3 protein comes from TCRdb applying MiXCR to the 5' RACE reads. This table holds some 350,000 distinct CDR3 sequences, over 3.5% found once. The source was PBMCs, collected 5 days after the yellow fever booster vaccination. All receptors come from a man aged 18 to 29 who received the YFV17D yellow fever vaccine.

This clonotype was recorded many times. The genes are TRBV7-3 and TRBJ1-1, with D hard to call. Trimming pared 2 bases from V and 1 base from J, leaving 5 bases between. The length of the CDR3 is 13 residues. Germline values: CDR1 SGHTA, CDR2 FQGTGA. The DNA for the CDR3 is TGTGCCAGCAGCTTATCAGGGAACACTGAAGCTTTCTTT. Translated, it gives CASSLSGNTEAFF.

This clonotype was recorded many times. The chain links TRBV4-2 to TRBJ2-5; 11 positions agree with TRBD2. The germline gives CDR1 LGHNA, CDR2 YNFKEQ. This CDR3 is built from 17 residues. J was trimmed by 5 bases and V by 0 bases; bases with no gene match: 8. CDR3 bases: TGTGCCAGCAGCCAAGATATCCTAGCGGGGGGTGATGAGACCCAGTACTTC. It translates to CASSQDILAGGDETQYF.

This clonotype was seen repeatedly, ten times or more. This rearrangement joins TRBV7-2 to TRBJ1-5, with a possible D match to TRBD1 (5 bases). With 5 bases removed from V and 1 base from J, the gap between germline ends came to 6 bases. Germline-derived CDR1 and CDR2 are SGHTA and FQGNSA. The CDR3 has 13 residues. As DNA, the CDR3 is TGTGCCAGCAGCCGACAGAGCAATCAGCCCCAGCATTTT. This encodes CASSRQSNQPQHF.

This clonotype was seen a handful of times. The chain recombines TRBV5-4 with TRBJ2-5, with unresolved D. V gave up 4 bases and J gave up 5 bases, with 6 bases separating them. The CDR3 sequence is 11 residues long. Germline V lookup: CDR1 SGHNT, CDR2 YYREEE (reference sequence). CDR3 residues: CASSASETQYF. As DNA, the CDR3 is TGTGCCAGCAGCGCCTCTGAGACCCAGTACTTC.

The rearrangement joins TRBV12-3 or TRBV12-4 to TRBJ2-2; TRBD2 is a possible D gene (5 bases). The CDR3 extends over 12 amino acids. V was trimmed by 8 bases and J by 1 base, leaving 5 bases between them. CDR3 amino acids: CASEGNTGELFF. The CDR3 DNA reads as TGTGCCAGCGAGGGGAACACCGGGGAGCTGTTTTTT.

The rearrangement links TRBV12-3 or TRBV12-4 to TRBJ2-3, with 8 bases fitting TRBD1. CDR3 length: 15 residues. V lost 4 bases, J lost 1 base, and 4 bases stayed unmatched. The CDR3 bases are TGTGCCAGCAGTTCTCCGGGACAGGGCACAGATACGCAGTATTTT. It is translated as CASSSPGQGTDTQYF.

The rearrangement joins TRBV12-3 or TRBV12-4 to TRBJ1-2; the D is unclear. Trimming removed 3 bases at V and 2 bases at J, with 10 bases between. The CDR3 extends over 14 amino acids. The CDR3 DNA reads as TGTGCCAGCAGTTTGTCGTCTTTAAACTATGGCTACACCTTC. It yields the protein CASSLSSLNYGYTF.

There are a few counts of this clonotype. The rearrangement uses TRBV10-3 and TRBJ1-6, with TRBD1 matching 7 bases. CDR1 is ENHRY and CDR2 is SYGVKD in the germline V gene. The CDR3 runs 15 residues. With 5 bases clipped from V and 7 bases from J, the junction kept 8 bases outside the gene matches. CDR3 sequence reads: CAISPTGTENSPLHF. The CDR3 region has the DNA TGTGCCATCAGTCCAACCGGGACAGAGAATTCACCCCTCCACTTT.

Only a few counts were recorded for this clonotype. This chain connects TRBV20-1 to TRBJ2-4, with 9 positions matching TRBD2. The CDR3 totals 15 residues. Germline values: CDR1 DFQATT, CDR2 SNEGSKA (reference sequence). Germline trimming cut 2 bases from V and 1 base from J; bases unmatched to any gene: 3. CDR3 amino acids: CSARLAGVAKNIQYF. CDR3 bases: TGCAGTGCTAGATTAGCGGGGGTTGCCAAAAACATTCAGTACTTC.

This clonotype came up many times. Here the CDR3 DNA reads TGTGCCAGCAGTCCCTGGGGGGGTGGCTACACCTTC. Translating it yields CASSPWGGGYTF. V gene TRBV28 combines with J gene TRBJ1-2; possible D gene TRBD1, 5 bases. This CDR3 has 12 residues. The V gene lost 5 bases and the J gene lost 7 bases, with 11 bases spanning the gap. Looked up from germline, CDR1 is MDHEN and CDR2 is SYDVKM.

V and J are TRBV12-3 or TRBV12-4 and TRBJ1-4; no firm D call. The ends were cut back, 7 bases at V and 1 base at J, with 13 bases in the middle. The CDR3 has 15 amino acids. The CDR3, as DNA: TGTGCCAGCACCGACTCCCCCGGAACTAATGAAAAACTGTTTTTT. As protein: CASTDSPGTNEKLFF.

This clonotype was seen repeatedly, ten times or more. The chain carries TRBV3-1 and TRBJ2-5; 12 positions match TRBD2. The V gene's germline CDR1 is LGHDT and CDR2 YNNKEL (reference sequence). Germline trimming cut 5 bases from V and 2 bases from J; bases unmatched to any gene: 0. This CDR3 is 14 amino acids long. This chain's CDR3 is CASSTSGGQETQYF. In DNA form, the CDR3 reads TGTGCCAGCAGCACTAGCGGGGGGCAAGAGACCCAGTACTTC.

Only a few counts were recorded for this clonotype. One end of the junction is discordant with germline, which a read error may explain. The chain combines TRBV7-7 with TRBJ2-5; tentative D call: TRBD1 (5 bases). This CDR3 is built from 17 residues. The germline gives CDR1 SSHAT, CDR2 FNYEAQ (reference sequence). CDR3 loop: CASSARARNHGIETQYF. DNA for the CDR3: TGTGCTAGCAGCGCCAGGGCTAGGAATCATGGGATCGAGACCCAGTACTTC. The full variable domain, in which reference TRBV7-7 and TRBJ2-5 provide the parts outside the CDR3, is GAGVSQSPRYKVTKRGQDVTLRCDPISSHATLYWYQQALGQGPEFLTYFNYEAQPDKSGLPSDRFSAERPEGSISTLTIQRTEQRDSAMYRCASSARARNHGIETQYFGPGTRLLVL.

V gene TRBV7-9 combines with J gene TRBJ2-7; 7 bases agree with TRBD2. CDR1 SEHNR and CDR2 FQNEAQ come from the germline V gene (reference sequence). The CDR3 has 15 residues. The ends lost 5 bases at V and 2 bases at J; junction bases unmatched: 9. This chain's CDR3 is CASSPVGRATYEQYF. CDR3 DNA: TGTGCCAGCAGCCCCGTGGGGAGGGCAACCTACGAGCAGTACTTC.

The J gene is TRBJ2-1, the V gene TRBV5-1; possibly TRBD2 for D (6 bases). Germline lookup yields CDR1 SGHRS and CDR2 YFSETQ. The CDR3 spans 14 residues. V lost 3 bases to trimming and J lost 5 bases, with 12 bases between them. The CDR3 coding sequence is TGCGCCAGCAGCTCCCTCCCTAGCGACAATGAGCAGTTCTTC. This encodes CASSSLPSDNEQFF.

The chain couples TRBV4-1 to TRBJ1-3; D might be TRBD1 (5 bases). With 4 bases removed from V and 2 bases from J, the gap between germline ends came to 9 bases. The length of the CDR3 is 14 residues. Germline assignment: CDR1 MGHRA and CDR2 YSYEKL. For the CDR3, the DNA is TGCGCCAGCAGCCCCCGGGGGGCTGGAAACACCATATATTTT. Protein: CASSPRGAGNTIYF.

The table lists this clonotype with many counts. The chain links TRBV4-2 to TRBJ2-7; the D is unclear. Germline CDR1 LGHNA, CDR2 YNFKEQ. V was trimmed by 0 bases and J by 2 bases, leaving 8 bases between them. This CDR3 region has 14 residues. The CDR3 region has the DNA TGTGCCAGCAGCCAAGAGCTGGATCCCTACGAGCAGTACTTC. Encoded protein: CASSQELDPYEQYF.

The gene calls are TRBV29-1 and TRBJ1-1; D gene ambiguous. CDR1 is SQVTM and CDR2 is ANQGSEA in the germline V gene. V lost 4 bases to trimming and J lost 1 base, with 4 bases between them. The CDR3 spans 11 residues. The CDR3 DNA sequence: TGCAGCGTTGCGACGAACACTGAAGCTTTCTTT. Translated, it gives CSVATNTEAFF.

The sample holds a few counts of this clonotype. CDR3: CASSAQRGVGTQYF. In DNA, the CDR3 is TGTGCCAGCTCTGCCCAGCGGGGGGTAGGTACGCAGTATTTT. This chain links TRBV6-5 with TRBJ2-3; TRBD2 agrees at 9 bases. With 8 bases clipped from V and 8 bases from J, the junction kept 11 bases outside the gene matches. This CDR3 comprises 14 residues. Germline CDR1 MNHEY, CDR2 SVGAGI.

The table lists this clonotype with a few counts. V and J are TRBV10-3 and TRBJ2-2; TRBD1 is a possible D gene (6 bases). V lost 7 bases to trimming and J lost 6 bases, with 6 bases between them. The CDR3 covers 11 residues. Germline-derived CDR1 and CDR2 are ENHRY and SYGVKD. Written as DNA, the CDR3 is TGTGCCATCAAGGGGGCCGGGGAGCTGTTTTTT. This encodes CAIKGAGELFF.

A few counts support this clonotype. The chain recombines TRBV7-3 with TRBJ2-3; the match to TRBD1 covers 7 bases. Germline CDR1 reads SGHTA; CDR2 reads FQGTGA. The V gene end was trimmed by 4 bases and the J gene end by 4 bases; junction bases not matched to a gene: 2. The CDR3 spans 13 residues. The CDR3 DNA reads TGTGCCAGCAGCTGGGGGACAGCAGATACGCAGTATTTT. As protein: CASSWGTADTQYF.

This clonotype was counted a few times. V is TRBV2 and J is TRBJ2-1; a possible D gene is TRBD2 (6 bases). Deletions cut 3 bases from V and 5 bases from J, with 8 bases between. This CDR3 contains 13 residues. Germline V gene sequence: CDR1 SNHLY, CDR2 FYNNEI. DNA of the CDR3: TGTGCCAGCAGTGATGGCGGGAACAATGAGCAGTTCTTC. This gives the protein CASSDGGNNEQFF.

In its sample, this clonotype was seen many times. The rearrangement joins TRBV27 to TRBJ2-7; no clear D. Between the trimmed V and J ends, which lost 5 bases and 5 bases, there was a span of 13 bases. CDR1 and CDR2 from the germline V gene are MNHEY and SMNVEV (reference sequence). CDR3 length: 13 amino acids. This CDR3 is CASSKYGWNEQYF. The CDR3 bases are TGTGCCAGCAGTAAGTATGGATGGAACGAGCAGTACTTC.